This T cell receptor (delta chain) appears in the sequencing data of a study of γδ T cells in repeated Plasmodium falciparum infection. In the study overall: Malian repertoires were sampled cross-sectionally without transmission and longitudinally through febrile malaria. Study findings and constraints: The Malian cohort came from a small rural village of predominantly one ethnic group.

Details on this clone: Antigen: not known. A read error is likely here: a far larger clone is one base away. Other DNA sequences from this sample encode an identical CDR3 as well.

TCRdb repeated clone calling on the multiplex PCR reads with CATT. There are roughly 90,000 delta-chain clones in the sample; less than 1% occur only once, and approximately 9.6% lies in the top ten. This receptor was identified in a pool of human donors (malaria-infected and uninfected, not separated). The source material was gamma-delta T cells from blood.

The chain's CDR3 is CALGEFGGSYTDKLIF. The CDR3 DNA reads TGTGCTCTTGGGGAATTTGGAGGATCCTACACCGATAAACTCATCTTT. The V call is TRDV1, the J call TRDJ1; D unclear. Germline matching of the DNA provided the J gene here, since TCRdb leaves it blank. Deletions cut 2 bases from V and 0 bases from J, with 13 bases between. The CDR3 sequence is 16 residues long. Germline CDR1 reads TSWWSYY; CDR2 reads QGS.